This TCR beta chain derives from a study of cytotoxic CD8 clonotypes in ibrutinib-treated CLL. Germline V gives CDR1 LNHNV, CDR2 YYDKDF (reference sequence). V was clipped by 0 bases and J by 5 bases, with 5 bases between them. The CDR3 totals 13 residues. This table comes from immunoSEQ multiplex PCR, and its TCRdb copy is limited to in-frame clones, with some not included. The data show approximately 160,000 clones, roughly 88% seen once. The clonotype comes from a human donor with chronic lymphocytic leukemia. The rearrangement uses TRBV15 and TRBJ2-1, with D uncertain. The source was PBMCs, collected at disease progression, from a patient treated with ibrutinib. The CDR3 loop is CATSRDANNEQFF. Here the CDR3 DNA reads TGTGCCACCAGCAGAGACGCGAACAATGAGCAGTTCTTC.